This T cell receptor (beta chain) stems from a study of OX40 agonist ivuxolimab in advanced cancers. The assay was immunoSEQ multiplex PCR, and TCRdb's table has in-frame clones only and misses some. The data hold around 65,000 clones, with around 92% observed a single time. Sequenced here: CD4+ or CD8+ T cells sorted from blood, sampled in a trial of the OX40 agonist ivuxolimab. The sequence derives from an adult with an advanced solid tumor such as melanoma, head and neck, liver or kidney cancer.

The CDR3 DNA sequence: TGTGCCAGCAGCCCGCCTAATCATGGGGACCTCTATGGCTACACCTTC. It codes for CASSPPNHGDLYGYTF. V usage is TRBV7-8 and J usage is TRBJ1-2; TRBD1 might be the D (5 bases). The CDR3 has 16 amino acids. Germline values: CDR1 SGHVS, CDR2 FQNEAQ. V dropped 5 bases and J dropped 4 bases, with 20 bases sitting between them. Full variable domain (outside the CDR3, taken from reference TRBV7-8 and TRBJ1-2): GAGVSQSPRYKVAKRGQDVALRCDPISGHVSLFWYQQALGQGPEFLTYFQNEAQLDKSGLPSDRFFAERPEGSVSTLKIQRTQQEDSAVYLCASSPPNHGDLYGYTFGSGTRLTVV.